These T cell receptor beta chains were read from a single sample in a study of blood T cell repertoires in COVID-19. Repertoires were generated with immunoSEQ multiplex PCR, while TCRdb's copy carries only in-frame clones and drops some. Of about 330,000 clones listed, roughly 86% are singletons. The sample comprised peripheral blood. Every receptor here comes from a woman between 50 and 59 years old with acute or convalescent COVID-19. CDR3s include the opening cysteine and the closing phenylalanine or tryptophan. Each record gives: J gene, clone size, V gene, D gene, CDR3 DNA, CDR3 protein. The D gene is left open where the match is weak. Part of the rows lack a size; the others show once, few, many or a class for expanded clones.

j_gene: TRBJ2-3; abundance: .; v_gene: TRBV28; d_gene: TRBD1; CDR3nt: TGTGCCAGCAGAGGAGCTACAGGGGGCCGCGATACGCAGTATTTT; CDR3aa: CASRGATGGRDTQYF
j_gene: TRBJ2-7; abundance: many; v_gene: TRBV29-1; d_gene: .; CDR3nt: TGCAGCGTTGAAACAGGAGAGCAGTACTTC; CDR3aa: CSVETGEQYF
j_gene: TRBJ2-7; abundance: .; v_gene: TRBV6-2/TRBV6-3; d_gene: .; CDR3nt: TGTGCCAGCAGTTACTCGCTACGGGGCAGGGGGGCCGAGCAGTACTTC; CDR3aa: CASSYSLRGRGAEQYF
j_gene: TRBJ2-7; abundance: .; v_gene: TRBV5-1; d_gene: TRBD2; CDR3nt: TGCGCCAGCAGCTTAGAAGGCGGGAGGCTCTACGAGCAGTACTTC; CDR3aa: CASSLEGGRLYEQYF
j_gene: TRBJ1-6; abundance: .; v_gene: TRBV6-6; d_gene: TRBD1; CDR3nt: TGTGCCAGCAGTCCCGGGACAGGGGGCGGTAATTCACCCCTCCACTTT; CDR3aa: CASSPGTGGGNSPLHF
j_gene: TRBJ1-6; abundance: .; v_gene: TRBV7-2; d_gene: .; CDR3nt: TGTGCCAGCAGCTTAGTATGGCAGGGGAATTCACCCCTCCACTTT; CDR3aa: CASSLVWQGNSPLHF
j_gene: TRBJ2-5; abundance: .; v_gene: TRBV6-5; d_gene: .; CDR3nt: TGTGCCAGGGGGTGGGGACACGGCCAAGAGACCCAGTACTTC; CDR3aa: CARGWGHGQETQYF
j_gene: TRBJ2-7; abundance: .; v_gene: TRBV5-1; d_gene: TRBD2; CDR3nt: TGCGCCAGCAGCCCGGCTCCAGCGGGAGCGGGCAGGGGCTACGAGCAGTACTTC; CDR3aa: CASSPAPAGAGRGYEQYF
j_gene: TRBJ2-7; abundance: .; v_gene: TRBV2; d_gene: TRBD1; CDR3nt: TGTGCCAGCAAGGGACAGGGTTCCTACGAGCAGTACTTC; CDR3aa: CASKGQGSYEQYF
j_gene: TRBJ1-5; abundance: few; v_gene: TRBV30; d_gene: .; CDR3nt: TGTGCCTGGGATTCGCACAGGGTAAATCAGCCCCAGCATTTT; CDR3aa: CAWDSHRVNQPQHF
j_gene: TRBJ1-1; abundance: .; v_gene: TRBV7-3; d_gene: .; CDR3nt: TGTGCCAGCAGCTGGCAGGATTACACTGAAGCTTTCTTT; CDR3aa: CASSWQDYTEAFF
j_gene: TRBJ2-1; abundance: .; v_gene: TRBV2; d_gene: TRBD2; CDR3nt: TGTGCCAGCAGTCCTCTAGCGGGAGGGATGTATGAGCAGTTCTTC; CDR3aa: CASSPLAGGMYEQFF
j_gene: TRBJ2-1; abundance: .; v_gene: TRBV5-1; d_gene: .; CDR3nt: TGCGCCAGCAGCCACCTCGGCCCTAGCGTCTACAATGAGCAGTTCTTC; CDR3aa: CASSHLGPSVYNEQFF
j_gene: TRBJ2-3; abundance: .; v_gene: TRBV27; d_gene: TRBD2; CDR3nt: TGTGCCAGCGGACGGTCTAGCGGGATAACAGATACGCAGTATTTT; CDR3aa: CASGRSSGITDTQYF
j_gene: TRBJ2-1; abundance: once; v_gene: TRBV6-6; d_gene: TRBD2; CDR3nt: TGTGCCAGCACCCAGGGGGGGACTAGCGGCAATGAGCAGTTCTTC; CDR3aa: CASTQGGTSGNEQFF
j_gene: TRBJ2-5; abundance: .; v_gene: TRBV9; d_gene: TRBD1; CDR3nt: TGTGCCAGCAGCGTAGAGGGGGCATCGACCCAGTACTTC; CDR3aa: CASSVEGASTQYF
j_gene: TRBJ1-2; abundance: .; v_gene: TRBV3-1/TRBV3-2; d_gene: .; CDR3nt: TGTGCCAGCAGCCAAGCCTTTGATGGCTACACCTTC; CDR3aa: CASSQAFDGYTF
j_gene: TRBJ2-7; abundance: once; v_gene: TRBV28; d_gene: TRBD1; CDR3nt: TGTGCCAGCAGTATGACAGGGGGGTACGAGCAGTACTTC; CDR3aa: CASSMTGGYEQYF
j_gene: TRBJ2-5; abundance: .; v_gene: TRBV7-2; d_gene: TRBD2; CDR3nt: TGTGCCAGCAGCCCTCTGGCACTAGCGGGAGGGGAGACCCAGTACTTC; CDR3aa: CASSPLALAGGETQYF